These T cell receptor beta chains were read from a single sample in a study of blood T cell repertoires in COVID-19. The method was immunoSEQ multiplex PCR; TCRdb's version includes in-frame clones alone and lacks a portion of them. The sample includes 200,000 to 250,000 clones, about 86% of them seen just once. The sequencing sample was made of peripheral blood. These receptors were obtained from a man older than 75 with acute or convalescent COVID-19. Both conserved end residues are trimmed from each CDR3.

j_call | v_call | cdr3_aa
TRBJ2-7 | TRBV28 | ASTPGGYEQY
TRBJ2-7 | TRBV20-1 | SGVEGYEQY
TRBJ1-1 | TRBV5-4 | ASSLIGVRAEAF
TRBJ2-5 | TRBV19 | ATKDRGRAETQY
TRBJ1-1 | TRBV6-4 | ASRKNGGTGVEAF
TRBJ2-7 | TRBV10-2 | ASTGTGSYEQY
TRBJ1-2 | TRBV12-3/TRBV12-4 | ASSRDRAVGYT
TRBJ2-1 | TRBV11-2 | ASSLGNSGRANEQF
TRBJ1-6 | TRBV6-4 | ASSEGGWNSPLH
TRBJ2-3 | TRBV9 | ASSVRRYYGGGVTDTQY
TRBJ1-4 | TRBV28 | ASREGTNEKLF
TRBJ1-2 | TRBV6-5 | ASSSWTGPNYGYT
TRBJ1-1 | TRBV11-2 | ASSPGTGRSEAF
TRBJ1-1 | TRBV28 | ASTAGGTTEAF
TRBJ2-5 | TRBV24-1 | ATSARGWSETQY
TRBJ1-2 | TRBV20-1 | SAQRNYGYT
TRBJ2-5 | TRBV30 | AWSVTGQGGETQY
TRBJ2-3 | TRBV5-1 | ASSLEGTGGSDTQY
TRBJ1-5 | TRBV28 | ASRGTGTKWYQPQH
TRBJ2-5 | TRBV5-1 | ASSLSGRGETQY
TRBJ1-5 | TRBV30 | AWSVEGNQPQH
TRBJ1-3 | TRBV5-6 | ASSVTRGSGNTIY
TRBJ2-1 | TRBV7-9 | ASSGWGPFNEQF
TRBJ1-4 | TRBV11-2 | ANTEGF
TRBJ2-1 | TRBV27 | ASSLAGGFPNEQF
TRBJ1-2 | TRBV5-1 | ASRPLPGQNERYGYT
TRBJ1-3 | TRBV5-8 | ASSLVTGLDSNTIY
TRBJ1-2 | TRBV30 | AWSVLQYGYT
TRBJ1-6 | TRBV6-1 | ASSEGAWEGPYNSPLH
TRBJ1-1 | TRBV10-3 | AIRTRKLGQFDTEAF
TRBJ1-6 | TRBV11-2 | ASSLGQGYNSPLH